These 3 T cell receptor beta chains were sequenced from one sample in a study of blood T cell repertoires in COVID-19 (dated by TCRdb to about 2020). The library was built by means of the immunoSEQ multiplex PCR assay. TCRdb re-hosts the immuneACCESS table, in-frame sequences only. Its copies lack some clones; in the studies checked, an unresolved V gene accounts for under half of them, and the cause for the rest is not known. This sample holds 190,000 or so clones; around 87% were observed only once. The biggest ten clones account for 0.7% to 0.9% of the sample. Sequenced sample: peripheral blood. The source is a woman under 30 who had recovered from COVID-19.

Here the CDR3 DNA reads TGTGCCTGGAGGGGGGGCAAAGGACTAGCGGGAGGGCTTTCCGGGGAGCTGTTTTTT. Its protein is CAWRGGKGLAGGLSGELFF. The chain recombines TRBV30 with TRBJ2-2, with 15 bases identical to TRBD2. The CDR3 has 19 residues. Germline loops: CDR1 GTSNPN, CDR2 SVGIG (reference sequence). The V and J ends lost 3 bases and 6 bases, in that order; junction bases with no gene match: 14.

J is TRBJ1-1 and V is TRBV7-9; TRBD1 matches 9 bases. The CDR3 is made up of 15 amino acids. V lost 4 bases and J lost 2; bases outside the gene matches: 5. Per the germline V gene, CDR1 is SEHNR and CDR2 is FQNEAQ (reference sequence). The CDR3 DNA reads as TGTGCCAGCAGCTCGGGACAGGGAAGAAACACTGAAGCTTTCTTT. It specifies CASSSGQGRNTEAFF.

The chain uses TRBV9 and TRBJ2-3; D call uncertain. With 1 base removed from V and 3 bases from J, the gap between germline ends came to 9 bases. This CDR3 is 14 amino acids long. Germline CDR1 reads SGDLS; CDR2 reads YYNGEE. For the CDR3, the DNA is TGTGCCAGCAGCGTAAATCCGGGTACAGATACGCAGTATTTT. It codes for CASSVNPGTDTQYF. The full variable domain, its missing parts supplied by reference TRBV9 and TRBJ2-3, is DSGVTQTPKHLITATGQRVTLRCSPRSGDLSVYWYQQSLDQGLQFLIQYYNGEERAKGNILERFSAQQFPDLHSELNLSSLELGDSALYFCASSVNPGTDTQYFGPGTRLTVL.